This T cell receptor (beta chain) was identified in a study of early T cells in non-severe SARS-CoV-2 infection. General observations from the study: VDJdb matching skewed toward anti-spike CD8 responses, missing private and CD4 specificities.

This clonotype was counted many times. Its specificity is unknown. cDNA molecules, individually, were tagged with unique molecular identifiers. TCRdb redid the calling of the 5' RACE reads with MiXCR, one entry per CDR3 protein. The sample yields around 63,000 distinct CDR3 sequences, roughly 10% seen once. The clonotype comes from an adult who was a healthcare worker with PCR-confirmed SARS-CoV-2 infection or an uninfected control (not recorded which). The sample here was whole blood, taken at baseline.

For the CDR3, the DNA is TGTGCCAGCAGCAACTTTGCGCCGACAGGGGGCAAGTCCTATAATTCACCCCTCCACTTT. Translating gives CASSNFAPTGGKSYNSPLHF. The rearrangement uses TRBV6-6 and TRBJ1-6; 10 nucleotides align to TRBD1. Germline V gene data show CDR1 as MNHNY and CDR2 as SVGAGI (reference sequence). The V gene end was trimmed by 6 bases and the J gene end by 1 base; junction bases not matched to a gene: 15. The length of the CDR3 is 20 residues.